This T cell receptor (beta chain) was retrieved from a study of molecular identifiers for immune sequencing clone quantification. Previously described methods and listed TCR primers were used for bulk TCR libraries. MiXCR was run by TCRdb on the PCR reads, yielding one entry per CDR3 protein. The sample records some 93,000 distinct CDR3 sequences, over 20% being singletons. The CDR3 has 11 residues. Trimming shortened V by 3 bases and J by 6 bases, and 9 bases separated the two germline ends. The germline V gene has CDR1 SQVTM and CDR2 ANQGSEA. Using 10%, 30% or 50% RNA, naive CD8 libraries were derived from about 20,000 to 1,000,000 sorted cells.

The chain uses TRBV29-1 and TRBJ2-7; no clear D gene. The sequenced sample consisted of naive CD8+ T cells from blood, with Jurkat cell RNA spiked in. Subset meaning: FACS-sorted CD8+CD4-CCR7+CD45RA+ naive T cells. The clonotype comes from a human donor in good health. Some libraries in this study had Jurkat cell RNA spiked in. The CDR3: CSVDSGFEQYF. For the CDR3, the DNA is TGCAGCGTTGATTCGGGTTTCGAGCAGTACTTC.